Described below is a single T cell receptor delta chain sequence and its context. This CDR3 region has 18 residues. V lost 3 bases and J lost 3; bases outside the gene matches: 4. Germline V gives CDR1 GEAIGNYY, CDR2 EKD. TCR cDNA was made from PBMC RNA with gamma- and delta-chain-specific primers. TCRdb reanalysed the RT-PCR reads via CATT. The sample holds over a thousand delta-chain clones; about 8.1% are singletons and the top ten take roughly 7%. The data stem from a study of delta chains in infants with herpesvirus infections. This clonotype was obtained from a human donor who was a Ugandan infant, either HIV-exposed or HIV-unexposed (not recorded which). The specimen comprised peripheral blood, sampled at time point 2 of longitudinal follow-up. The chain employs TRDV2 and TRDJ3, with 13 bases fitting TRDD3. Germline matching of the DNA provided the J gene here, since TCRdb leaves it blank. The CDR3 sequence is CACDVLGDTDWDTRQMFF. The CDR3 region has the DNA TGTGCCTGTGACGTACTGGGGGATACGGACTGGGACACCCGACAGATGTTTTTC.